This T cell receptor (beta chain) was profiled in a study of CD8 T cells in Susac syndrome. Study conclusions and caveats: The study conceded that relatively few individuals underwent its TCR sequencing and HLA analysis.

Random hexamers were used to reverse transcribe an amount of roughly 0.45 to 1 ug RNA. The CDR3 of TCR beta was amplified by immunoSEQ multiplex PCR across 54 Vbeta and 13 Jbeta. TCRdb passed the immunoSEQ multiplex PCR reads through MiXCR, listing each CDR3 protein once. Of some 95,000 distinct CDR3 sequences in the sample, 85% to 95% were seen once. As concerns this clonotype: The antigen remains unidentified.

The CDR3 contains 12 residues. V lost 4 bases to trimming and J lost 6 bases; unmatched junction nucleotides: 2. Germline lookup yields CDR1 PRHDT and CDR2 FYEKMQ (reference sequence). TCR beta sequences were obtained from blood CD8+ and CD4+ T cells. Purification of the CD8+ and CD4+ T cells relied on negative isolation, and TEMRA cells underwent FACS enrichment. The source of this sequence is a human donor in good health. The chain recombines TRBV13 with TRBJ1-2; 7 nucleotides match TRBD1. Sequencing input: CD8+ T cells from PBMCs. The CDR3 is CASSSGTDGYTF. Written as DNA, the CDR3 is TGTGCCAGCAGCTCCGGGACAGATGGCTACACCTTC.